These T cell receptor beta chains were read from a single sample in a study of shared clonotypes between healthy human individuals. Profiling relied on immunoSEQ multiplex PCR, and the TCRdb table lists in-frame clones only, not all of them. Of fewer than 600,000 clones in the sample, around 79% were seen once. The sample was PBMCs. These receptors originate from a woman in her thirties or forties in good health. Some clones in this sample may be carry-over from other donors' samples. Both conserved end residues are trimmed from each CDR3. Each record gives: D gene, V gene, CDR3 length, CDR3 protein. A D gene is named only where the DNA matches it firmly.

TRBD2,TRBV6-1,11,ASGLAGDNEQF
TRBD2,TRBV7-8,10,ATRTRTYEQY
-,TRBV28,13,ASDALIRMNTEAF
-,TRBV7-2,13,ASSPDGSALREQY
-,TRBV7-9,12,ASSSISNTGELF
-,TRBV11-3,11,ASSLEARETQY
-,TRBV19,12,ASSLDSYNEKLF
TRBD2,TRBV29-1,15,SGGTSGILVPTDTQY
TRBD2,TRBV29-1,12,SVEGGRAVETQY
-,TRBV27,10,ASSLAGNAQY
TRBD2,TRBV18,15,ASSPGLAGGPTDTQY
TRBD1,TRBV18,12,ASSPLPTGSEQY
-,TRBV19,12,ASSMTVKDYGYT
-,TRBV4-1,12,ASRPRGGYNEQF
TRBD2,TRBV5-4,12,ASSPGLAGGEQY
-,TRBV18,11,ASSADRSGGYT
-,TRBV21-1,11,ASNPRLPGELF
-,TRBV14,11,ASRPSRAGELF
-,TRBV28,11,ASSFPRENIQY
-,TRBV2,10,ASSVSVDTQY
-,TRBV29-1,9,SVHRGETQY
TRBD1,TRBV6-1,14,ASSGVRTGRGQPQH
-,TRBV5-1,13,ASSSTGVGNTEAF
-,TRBV9,11,ASSAHKNTEAF
TRBD1,TRBV5-6,12,ASSMQGDPYEQY
TRBD2,TRBV10-3,15,ASSESGASGKGDTQY
TRBD2,TRBV6-4,13,ASSEAAGGADTQY
-,TRBV4-1,12,ASSQGFSSYEQY
TRBD2,TRBV6-5,12,ASRPLAGFTEQY
TRBD1,TRBV7-8,13,ASSLTGVDTGELF
-,TRBV28,10,ASSLGDKVLT
TRBD2,TRBV2,12,ASSAGGTYNEQF
TRBD1,TRBV7-2,12,ASWTGSGANVLT
-,TRBV6-5,11,ASRRTGKAEAF
-,TRBV6-1,13,ASTNLRGWGEKLF
-,TRBV4-2,10,ASSRIGDTQY